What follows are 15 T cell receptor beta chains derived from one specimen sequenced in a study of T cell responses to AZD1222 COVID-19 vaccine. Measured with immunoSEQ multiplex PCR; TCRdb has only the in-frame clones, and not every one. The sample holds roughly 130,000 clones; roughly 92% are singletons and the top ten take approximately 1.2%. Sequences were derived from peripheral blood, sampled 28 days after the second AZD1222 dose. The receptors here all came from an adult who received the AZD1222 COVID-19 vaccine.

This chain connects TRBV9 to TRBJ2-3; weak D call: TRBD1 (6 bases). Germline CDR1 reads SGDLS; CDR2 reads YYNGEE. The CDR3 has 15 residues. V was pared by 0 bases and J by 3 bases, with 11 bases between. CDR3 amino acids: CASSVEQGRTDTQYF. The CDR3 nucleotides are TGTGCCAGCAGCGTAGAACAGGGCAGGACAGATACGCAGTATTTT.

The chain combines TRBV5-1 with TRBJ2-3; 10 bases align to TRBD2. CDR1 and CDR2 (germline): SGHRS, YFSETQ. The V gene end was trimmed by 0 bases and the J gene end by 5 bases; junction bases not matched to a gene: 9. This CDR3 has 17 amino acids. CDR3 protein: CASSLALAGASVDTQYF. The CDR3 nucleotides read TGCGCCAGCAGCTTGGCCCTAGCGGGAGCCTCCGTAGATACGCAGTATTTT.

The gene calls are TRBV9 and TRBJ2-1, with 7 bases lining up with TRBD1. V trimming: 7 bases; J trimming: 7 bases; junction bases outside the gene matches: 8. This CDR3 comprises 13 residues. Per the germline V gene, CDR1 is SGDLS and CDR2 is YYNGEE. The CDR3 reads CASGISTGNEQFF. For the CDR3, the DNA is TGTGCCAGCGGAATCTCGACAGGGAATGAGCAGTTCTTC.

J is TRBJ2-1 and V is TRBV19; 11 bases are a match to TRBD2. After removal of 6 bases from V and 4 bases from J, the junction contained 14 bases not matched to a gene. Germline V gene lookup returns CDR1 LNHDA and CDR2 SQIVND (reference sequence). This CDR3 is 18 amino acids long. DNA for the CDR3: TGTGCCAGTAGGGACGGGAAGTCTAGCGGGAGGACATACAATGAGCAGTTCTTC. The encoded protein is CASRDGKSSGRTYNEQFF. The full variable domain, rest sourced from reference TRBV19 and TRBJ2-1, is DGGITQSPKYLFRKEGQNVTLSCEQNLNHDAMYWYRQDPGQGLRLIYYSQIVNDFQKGDIAEGYSVSREKKESFPLTVTSAQKNPTAFYLCASRDGKSSGRTYNEQFFGPGTRLTVL.

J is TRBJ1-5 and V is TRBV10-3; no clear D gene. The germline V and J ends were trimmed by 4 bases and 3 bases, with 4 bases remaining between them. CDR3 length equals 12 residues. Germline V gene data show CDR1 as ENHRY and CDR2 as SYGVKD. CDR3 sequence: CAISGPNQPQHF. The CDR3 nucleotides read TGTGCCATCAGTGGGCCCAATCAGCCCCAGCATTTT.

The CDR3 DNA reads TGTGCCAGCACCCCTGAGGGGGGTCGGAATGAAAAACTGTTTTTT. It codes for CASTPEGGRNEKLFF. The rearrangement uses TRBV2 and TRBJ1-4; D might be TRBD1 (6 bases). V gave up 7 bases and J gave up 5 bases, with 17 bases separating them. The CDR3 is 15 residues long. Germline V lookup: CDR1 SNHLY, CDR2 FYNNEI. The complete variable domain, with remaining parts taken from reference TRBV2 and TRBJ1-4, reads EPEVTQTPSHQVTQMGQEVILRCVPISNHLYFYWYRQILGQKVEFLVSFYNNEISEKSEIFDDQFSVERPDGSNFTLKIRSTKLEDSAMYFCASTPEGGRNEKLFFGSGTQLSVL.

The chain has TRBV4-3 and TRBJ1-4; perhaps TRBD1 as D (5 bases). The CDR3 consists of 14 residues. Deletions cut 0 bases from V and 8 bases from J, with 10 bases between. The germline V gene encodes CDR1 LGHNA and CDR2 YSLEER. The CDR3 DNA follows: TGCGCCAGCAGCCAAGATTCAGGGCCCGAAAAACTGTTTTTT. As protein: CASSQDSGPEKLFF.

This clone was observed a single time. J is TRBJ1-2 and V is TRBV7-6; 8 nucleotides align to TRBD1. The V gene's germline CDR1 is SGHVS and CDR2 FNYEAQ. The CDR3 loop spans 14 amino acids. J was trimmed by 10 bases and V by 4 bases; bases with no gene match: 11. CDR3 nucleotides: TGTGCCAGCAGCTCACGATCACAGGGGGTGGTCTACACCTTC. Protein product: CASSSRSQGVVYTF.

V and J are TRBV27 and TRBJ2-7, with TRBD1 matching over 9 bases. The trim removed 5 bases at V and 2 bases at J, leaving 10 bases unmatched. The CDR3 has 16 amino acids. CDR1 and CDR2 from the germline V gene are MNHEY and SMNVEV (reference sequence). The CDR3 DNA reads TGTGCCAGCAGTCCAACAGGGGGCCAGATAGCCTACGAGCAGTACTTC. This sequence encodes CASSPTGGQIAYEQYF.

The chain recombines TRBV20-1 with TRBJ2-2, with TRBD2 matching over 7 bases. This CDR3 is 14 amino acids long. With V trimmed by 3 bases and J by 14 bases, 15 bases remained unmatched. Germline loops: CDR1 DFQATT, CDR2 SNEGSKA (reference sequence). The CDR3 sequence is CSASSLWGGPKLFF. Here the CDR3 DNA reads TGCAGTGCTAGTAGTCTGTGGGGGGGACCCAAACTGTTTTTT.

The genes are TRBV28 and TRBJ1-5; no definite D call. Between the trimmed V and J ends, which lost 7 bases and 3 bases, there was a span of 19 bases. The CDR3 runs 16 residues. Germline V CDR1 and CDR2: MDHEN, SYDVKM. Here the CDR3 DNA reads TGTGCCAGCACCAAAGGCGGGATTACTAACAATCAGCCCCAGCATTTT. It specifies CASTKGGITNNQPQHF.

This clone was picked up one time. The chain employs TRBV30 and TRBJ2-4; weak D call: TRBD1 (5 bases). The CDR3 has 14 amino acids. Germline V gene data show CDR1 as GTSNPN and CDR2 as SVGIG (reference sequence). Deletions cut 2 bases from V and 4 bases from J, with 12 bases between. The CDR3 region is CAWSNRQSKNIQYF. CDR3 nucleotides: TGTGCCTGGAGTAACCGACAGTCGAAAAACATTCAGTACTTC.

CDR3 residues: CASSSGGEYQPQHF. In DNA, the CDR3 is TGTGCCAGCAGCTCCGGCGGCGAATATCAGCCCCAGCATTTT. This chain connects TRBV7-9 to TRBJ1-5, with D unclear. Germline loops: CDR1 SEHNR, CDR2 FQNEAQ (reference sequence). The length of the CDR3 is 14 residues. V was cut by 4 bases and J by 5 bases, with 12 bases left in between. Looking up the rest from reference TRBV7-9 and TRBJ1-5 gives the full variable domain: DTGVSQNPRHKITKRGQNVTFRCDPISEHNRLYWYRQTLGQGPEFLTYFQNEAQLEKSRLLSDRFSAERPKGSFSTLEIQRTEQGDSAMYLCASSSGGEYQPQHFGDGTRLSIL.

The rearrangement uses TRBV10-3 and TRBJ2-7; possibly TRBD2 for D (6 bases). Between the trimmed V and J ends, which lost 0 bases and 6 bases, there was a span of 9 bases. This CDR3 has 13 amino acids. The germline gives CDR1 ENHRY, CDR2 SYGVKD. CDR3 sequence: CAISESGTPEQYF. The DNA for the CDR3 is TGTGCCATCAGTGAGTCCGGGACTCCCGAGCAGTACTTC.

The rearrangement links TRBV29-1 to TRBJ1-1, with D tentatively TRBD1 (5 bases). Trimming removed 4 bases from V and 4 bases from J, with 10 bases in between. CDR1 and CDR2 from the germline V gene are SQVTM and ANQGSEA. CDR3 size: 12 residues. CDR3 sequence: CSVGRGSTEAFF. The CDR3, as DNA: TGCAGCGTTGGTAGGGGTAGCACTGAAGCTTTCTTT.